This record looks at one T cell receptor beta chain sequence and its context. The data belong to a study of blood T cell repertoires in COVID-19. Profiling relied on immunoSEQ multiplex PCR, and the TCRdb table lists in-frame clones only, not all of them. The sample yields a few hundred thousand clones, around 85% seen once. Sequencing input: peripheral blood. This clonotype originated in a human donor in a cohort sampled during active COVID-19.

CDR3 bases: TGCGCCAGCAGCCCCGGAGGCGCTGAAGCTTTCTTT. It codes for CASSPGGAEAFF. This sequence joins TRBV5-1 and TRBJ1-1; the D is unclear. Germline V gives CDR1 SGHRS, CDR2 YFSETQ. Trimming shortened V by 4 bases and J by 6 bases, and 10 bases separated the two germline ends. The CDR3 is 12 amino acids.